The clone carrying this T cell receptor beta chain was counted many times. The antigen is undetermined. The germline CDR1 and CDR2 sequences are KGHDR and SFDVKD. The V end was cut by 9 bases, the J end by 5 bases, with 7 bases between. This CDR3 has 11 residues. This specimen comes from a study of read filtering for tumor transcriptome and immune sequencing. Study conclusions and caveats: Compared with RNA-seq, IR-seq gave much higher clonotype depth and reliability.

From 300 to 400 ng of RNA, a library with molecular barcoded alpha/delta and beta/gamma adaptors was made. TCRdb itself ran the reads through MiXCR, one entry per CDR3 protein. The repertoire holds roughly 67,000 distinct CDR3 sequences, with around 20% as singletons. The TCR sequence derives from a donor at least 40 years old with multiple myeloma. The chain links TRBV24-1 to TRBJ2-1; D is ambiguous. Sequencing was performed on a population of CD138-negative cells sorted from bone marrow. The CDR3 DNA is TGTGCCACCTCCCAGGACAATGAGCAGTTCTTC. This codes for CATSQDNEQFF.